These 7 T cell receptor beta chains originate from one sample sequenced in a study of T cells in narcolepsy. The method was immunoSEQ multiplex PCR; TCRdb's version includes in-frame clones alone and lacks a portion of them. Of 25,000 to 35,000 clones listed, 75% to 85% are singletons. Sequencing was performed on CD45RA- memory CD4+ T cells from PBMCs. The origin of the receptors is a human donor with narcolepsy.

The CDR3 DNA sequence: TGTGCCAGCAGTCGCTCCTCCAGGCACAGCCGAACCTACGAGCAGTACTTC. Protein product: CASSRSSRHSRTYEQYF. This chain uses TRBV28 with TRBJ2-7; D call uncertain. The V gene's germline CDR1 is MDHEN and CDR2 SYDVKM. The V end lost 5 bases, the J end lost 2 bases, and 22 bases lay between the germline ends. This CDR3 spans 17 amino acids.

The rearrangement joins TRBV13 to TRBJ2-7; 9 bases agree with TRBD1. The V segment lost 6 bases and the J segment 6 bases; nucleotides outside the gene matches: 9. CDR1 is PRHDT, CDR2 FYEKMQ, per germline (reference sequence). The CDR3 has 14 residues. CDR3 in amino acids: CASRRDRAFIEQYF. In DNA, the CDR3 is TGTGCCAGCAGACGGGACAGGGCATTTATCGAGCAGTACTTC.

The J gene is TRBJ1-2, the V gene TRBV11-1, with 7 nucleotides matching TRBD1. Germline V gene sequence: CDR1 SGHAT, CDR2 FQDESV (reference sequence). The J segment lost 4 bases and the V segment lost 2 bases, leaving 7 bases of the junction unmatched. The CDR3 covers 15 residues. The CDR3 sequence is CASSLRGQRFYGYTF. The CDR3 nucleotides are TGTGCCAGCAGCTTAAGGGGGCAGCGATTCTATGGCTACACCTTC.

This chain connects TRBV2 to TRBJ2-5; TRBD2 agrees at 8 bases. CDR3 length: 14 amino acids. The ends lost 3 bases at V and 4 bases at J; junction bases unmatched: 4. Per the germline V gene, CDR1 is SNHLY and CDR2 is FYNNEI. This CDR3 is CASSEGLVRETQYF. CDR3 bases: TGTGCCAGCAGTGAGGGACTAGTTAGAGAGACCCAGTACTTC.

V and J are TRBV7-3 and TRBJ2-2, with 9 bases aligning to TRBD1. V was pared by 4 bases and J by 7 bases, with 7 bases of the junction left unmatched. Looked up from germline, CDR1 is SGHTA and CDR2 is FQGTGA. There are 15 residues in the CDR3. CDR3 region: CASSSGQGRGGELFF. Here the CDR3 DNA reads TGTGCCAGCAGCTCCGGACAGGGGCGTGGCGGGGAGCTGTTTTTT.

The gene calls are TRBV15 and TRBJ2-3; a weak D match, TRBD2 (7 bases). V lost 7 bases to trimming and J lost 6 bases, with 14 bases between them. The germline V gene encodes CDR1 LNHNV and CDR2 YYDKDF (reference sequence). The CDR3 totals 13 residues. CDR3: CATNGGPRDTQYF. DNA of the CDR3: TGTGCCACCAACGGGGGGCCTCGGGATACGCAGTATTTT.

The CDR3 coding sequence is TGTGCCAGCTCACAAAACGTGGGGGGCCAAGAGACCCAGTACTTC. Its protein product is CASSQNVGGQETQYF. The gene calls are TRBV18 and TRBJ2-5; weak D call: TRBD2 (6 bases). V was clipped by 4 bases and J by 1 base, with 13 bases between them. CDR3 length: 15 residues. In germline, CDR1 is KGHSH, CDR2 LQKENI.